One and the same sample provided the 32 T cell receptor beta chains below, sequenced in a study of metastatic and nonmetastatic thyroid tumors. None of the patients had undergone any treatment ahead of thyroid surgery. TCRdb used MiXCR to call clones anew from the PCR reads. The data contain 20,000 to 25,000 clones, about 15% of them singletons. The sequenced sample was blood. Every receptor here comes from a female donor with papillary thyroid cancer or a benign thyroid nodule (not recorded which). Some clones in this sample may be carry-over from other donors' samples.

This clone has at least ten counts. It may be a read error: a sequence one base away is much more abundant. The same CDR3 also results from other DNA sequences found in this sample. The rearrangement links TRBV6-1 to TRBJ2-1; 8 nucleotides line up with TRBD1. Germline V CDR1 and CDR2: MNHNS, SASEGT. CDR3 length: 12 residues. V was clipped by 6 bases and J by 9 bases; unmatched bases: 4. The CDR3 region has the DNA TGTGCCAGCAGCTTAACAGGGGGTGAGCAGTTCTTC. It specifies CASSLTGGEQFF.

V usage is TRBV6-1 and J usage is TRBJ1-2; possibly TRBD1 for D (5 bases). Trimming left V 7 bases short and J 2 bases short, with 14 bases between. The CDR3 consists of 14 residues. The germline V gene has CDR1 MNHNS and CDR2 SASEGT. CDR3 DNA sequence: TGTGCCAGCAACCCGGGGCCGGAGAACTATGGCTACACCTTC. Translation: CASNPGPENYGYTF.

Regarding this clone: The sample contains more than one DNA sequence encoding this CDR3. The V gene is TRBV5-4, the J gene TRBJ2-5; D gene uncertain. With 2 bases removed from V and 5 bases from J, the gap between germline ends came to 4 bases. Germline V gives CDR1 SGHNT, CDR2 YYREEE (reference sequence). This CDR3 has 11 amino acids. The chain's CDR3 is CASSLSETQYF. The CDR3 DNA is TGTGCCAGCAGCTTATCGGAGACCCAGTACTTC.

This chain links TRBV11-2 with TRBJ2-1; 13 bases fit TRBD2. Germline V gene lookup returns CDR1 SGHAT and CDR2 FQNNGV. V lost 4 bases to trimming and J lost 8 bases; unmatched junction nucleotides: 8. CDR3 size: 16 residues. Written as DNA, the CDR3 is TGTGCCAGCAGCTATGGGACTAGCGGGATGGGGGATGAGCAGTTCTTC. This gives the protein CASSYGTSGMGDEQFF.

This clone is categorized as medium-sized. This chain connects TRBV28 to TRBJ1-6; 11 bases agree with TRBD1. Germline trimming cut 4 bases from V and 10 bases from J; bases unmatched to any gene: 3. The CDR3 runs to 14 residues. Per the germline V gene, CDR1 is MDHEN and CDR2 is SYDVKM. The CDR3 DNA sequence: TGTGCCAGCAGTTATGGGACAGGGGGGTCACCCCTCCACTTT. Translation gives CASSYGTGGSPLHF.

This rearrangement joins TRBV27 to TRBJ2-3; tentatively, D is TRBD2 (5 bases). CDR1 is MNHEY, CDR2 SMNVEV, per germline (reference sequence). The CDR3 sequence is 17 residues long. The V end lost 3 bases, the J end lost 0 bases, and 16 bases lay between the germline ends. The chain's CDR3 is CASSFCILGVSTDTQYF. CDR3 in DNA: TGTGCCAGCAGTTTTTGTATCCTCGGGGTCAGCACAGATACGCAGTATTTT.

This clone was counted at least ten times. V is TRBV5-1 and J is TRBJ2-3, with D perhaps matching TRBD1 (6 bases). The CDR3 length is 15 residues. V shed 2 bases and J shed 3 bases, with 13 bases lying between them. Per germline, CDR1 SGHRS and CDR2 YFSETQ. CDR3 DNA: TGCGCCAGCAGCTTTGAACAGGGCGGGACAGATACGCAGTATTTT. As protein: CASSFEQGGTDTQYF.

This rearrangement joins TRBV27 to TRBJ2-2; tentative D call: TRBD1 (6 bases). The CDR3 contains 17 residues. The germline V and J ends were trimmed by 3 bases and 5 bases, with 19 bases remaining between them. CDR1 and CDR2 from the germline V gene are MNHEY and SMNVEV (reference sequence). CDR3 sequence reads: CASSFMGDWTETGELFF. CDR3 in DNA: TGTGCCAGCAGTTTTATGGGGGATTGGACAGAGACCGGGGAGCTGTTTTTT.

This clone was observed at least ten times. The identical CDR3 is also encoded by other nucleotide sequences in the sample. The chain combines TRBV5-1 with TRBJ2-3, with 8 positions matching TRBD2. CDR3 length: 15 amino acids. The V and J ends lost 5 bases and 4 bases, in that order; junction bases with no gene match: 9. Germline lookup yields CDR1 SGHRS and CDR2 YFSETQ. The CDR3 region is CASRYSGTPPDTQYF. In nucleotides, the CDR3 is TGCGCCAGCAGATATAGCGGGACCCCGCCAGATACGCAGTATTTT.

The rearrangement uses TRBV20-1 and TRBJ1-2; D possibly corresponds to TRBD1 (6 bases). The germline V gene has CDR1 DFQATT and CDR2 SNEGSKA (reference sequence). This CDR3 region has 16 residues. V lost 6 bases and J 2 bases, leaving 22 bases between the germline ends. The CDR3 region is CSAQSGAGATNYGYTF. Written as DNA, the CDR3 is TGCAGTGCCCAATCTGGGGCAGGGGCGACGAACTATGGCTACACCTTC.

In this sample, this clone turned up many times. The DNA of the CDR3 is TGCAGTGCTCGATACAGGGACGCCGGGGAGCTGTTTTTT. Encoded protein: CSARYRDAGELFF. This chain joins TRBV20-1 and TRBJ2-2, with D possibly matching TRBD1 (6 bases). Germline V lookup: CDR1 DFQATT, CDR2 SNEGSKA (reference sequence). Trimming stripped 5 bases from V and 6 bases from J, with 13 bases between. The CDR3 is 13 amino acids.

The rearrangement joins TRBV3-1 to TRBJ2-1, with D unclear. Trimming stripped 0 bases from V and 7 bases from J, with 4 bases between. This CDR3 comprises 12 residues. The germline V gene encodes CDR1 LGHDT and CDR2 YNNKEL (reference sequence). The CDR3 sequence is CASSQDGNEQFF. The CDR3 bases are TGTGCCAGCAGCCAAGATGGGAATGAGCAGTTCTTC.

This clone was counted at least ten times. The chain combines TRBV4-1 with TRBJ1-5, with D unclear. This CDR3 is 14 amino acids long. Per the germline V gene, CDR1 is MGHRA and CDR2 is YSYEKL. The V gene lost 0 bases and the J gene lost 6 bases, with 9 bases spanning the gap. The CDR3 coding sequence is TGCGCCAGCAGCCAAGAATTCGGCCCTCAGCCCCAGCATTTT. Translating it yields CASSQEFGPQPQHF.

This clone was seen many times. CDR3 region: CSVELAGAYEQYF. The CDR3 DNA follows: TGCAGCGTTGAACTAGCGGGCGCCTACGAGCAGTACTTC. The chain couples TRBV29-1 to TRBJ2-7; 8 bases fit TRBD2. Per the germline V gene, CDR1 is SQVTM and CDR2 is ANQGSEA. V dropped 2 bases and J dropped 2; count of bases not matched to a gene: 2. The CDR3 loop spans 13 amino acids.

The V call is TRBV28, the J call TRBJ2-7, with D possibly being TRBD1 (6 bases). In germline, CDR1 is MDHEN, CDR2 SYDVKM. The CDR3 is 16 amino acids. Trimming took 6 bases from V and 1 from J, leaving 19 bases between them. CDR3 nucleotides: TGTGCCAGCAGCCCGCCCGGGACACGTAATTCCTACGAGCAGTACTTC. Protein product: CASSPPGTRNSYEQYF.

This clone was seen at least ten times. An end of the junction does not agree with germline; a read error may underlie this. The chain carries TRBV15 and TRBJ2-7; perhaps TRBD2 as D (7 bases). This CDR3 region has 11 residues. CDR1 and CDR2 (germline): LNHNV, YYDKDF (reference sequence). The CDR3 reads CATSKGGDLMF. The CDR3 bases are TGTGCCACCAGCAAAGGGGGGGACCTTATGTTC.

This clone was seen at least ten times. The chain uses TRBV29-1 and TRBJ2-7; 11 bases agree with TRBD2. The CDR3 consists of 15 residues. With 0 bases clipped from V and 4 bases from J, the junction kept 5 bases outside the gene matches. Germline V gene lookup returns CDR1 SQVTM and CDR2 ANQGSEA. The CDR3 protein is CSVEDPTSGSYEQYF. The CDR3 nucleotides are TGCAGCGTTGAAGATCCTACTAGCGGGAGTTACGAGCAGTACTTC.

In its sample, this clone is medium-sized (0.01 to 0.1%). The chain carries TRBV6-1 and TRBJ1-1, with 9 bases matching TRBD1. Germline CDR1 MNHNS, CDR2 SASEGT. J lost 6 bases, V lost 6 bases, and 5 bases had no gene match. This CDR3 has 13 residues. Written as DNA, the CDR3 is TGTGCCAGCAGGTCGGACAGGGGACCTGAAGCTTTCTTT. Its translation is CASRSDRGPEAFF.

At least ten counts were recorded for this clone. The junction departs from germline at one end; a sequencing error may be responsible. The chain links TRBV11-1 to TRBJ2-6; TRBD2 is a possible D gene (7 bases). The CDR3 runs 17 residues. Germline assignment: CDR1 SGHAT and CDR2 FQDESV (reference sequence). CDR3 coding DNA: TGTGCCAGCAGCTTAAGGAGTCCGGTGGCGGGGGCCAGCGTCCTGACTTTC. Translation gives CASSLRSPVAGASVLTF.

The sample holds many counts of this clone. The chain couples TRBV30 to TRBJ2-1, with TRBD1 matching over 7 bases. V lost 1 base, J lost 5 bases, and 5 bases stayed unmatched. CDR3 length equals 14 residues. Germline loops: CDR1 GTSNPN, CDR2 SVGIG (reference sequence). Written as DNA, the CDR3 is TGTGCCTGGAGTGCCTGGACAGGCCACAATGAGCAGTTCTTC. Translated: CAWSAWTGHNEQFF.

This clone was counted many times. The gene calls are TRBV3-1 and TRBJ1-2; D unresolved. Germline CDR1 LGHDT, CDR2 YNNKEL (reference sequence). The CDR3 is 13 residues long. Trimming shortened V by 0 bases and J by 4 bases, and 6 bases separated the two germline ends. The CDR3 spells CASSQDLSYGYTF. CDR3 in DNA: TGTGCCAGCAGCCAAGATTTATCCTATGGCTACACCTTC.

This clone was seen a few times. This sequence joins TRBV5-6 and TRBJ1-1; 7 bases are shared with TRBD1. This CDR3 spans 14 amino acids. Germline loops: CDR1 SGHDT, CDR2 YYEEEE. Trimming took 4 bases from V and 0 from J; bases not matched to a gene: 3. The CDR3 DNA follows: TGTGCCAGCAGCAGAGGACAGGTGAACACTGAAGCTTTCTTT. It encodes CASSRGQVNTEAFF.

This clone came up a few times. The gene calls are TRBV19 and TRBJ1-1, with D maybe TRBD1 (6 bases). Trimming took 2 bases from V and 2 from J, leaving 9 bases between them. CDR1 is LNHDA, CDR2 SQIVND, per germline (reference sequence). CDR3 length: 14 amino acids. The CDR3 DNA reads TGTGCCAGTAGTATACTGGGGGCCAACACTGAAGCTTTCTTT. Protein sequence: CASSILGANTEAFF.

This clone was counted only a few times. The chain joins TRBV6-1 to TRBJ1-2, with 7 bases fitting TRBD1. V shed 3 bases, J shed 4 bases, and the junction held 8 bases outside the gene matches. This CDR3 is 15 amino acids long. The germline V gene has CDR1 MNHNS and CDR2 SASEGT. The CDR3 region is CASSEQQGTAYGYTF. In DNA form, the CDR3 reads TGTGCCAGCAGTGAGCAACAGGGGACCGCCTATGGCTACACCTTC.

This clone was seen at least ten times. This chain connects TRBV4-3 to TRBJ2-3; TRBD2 aligns across 11 bases. Trimming at V came to 1 base and at J to 0 bases, leaving 0 bases not matched to a gene. This CDR3 region has 16 residues. Germline CDR1 is LGHNA and CDR2 is YSLEER. In nucleotides, the CDR3 is TGCGCCAGCAGCCAAGTAGCGGGAGGGAGCACAGATACGCAGTATTTT. This codes for CASSQVAGGSTDTQYF.

Sample share makes this clone medium-sized. The CDR3 DNA reads as TGTGCCAGTAGACCTAACCGGGACACTCCTGCTGGCTACACCTTC. Translated, it gives CASRPNRDTPAGYTF. The chain links TRBV19 to TRBJ1-2, with a weak D call TRBD1 (6 bases). CDR1 and CDR2 from the germline V gene are LNHDA and SQIVND (reference sequence). The CDR3 runs 15 residues. The V and J ends lost 6 bases and 7 bases respectively, with 21 bases between them.

This clone showed up many times. CDR3 sequence (DNA): TGTGCCAGCAGCTTAAGTTTTAGCGGGAACACCGGGGAGCTGTTTTTT. This encodes CASSLSFSGNTGELFF. The chain carries TRBV7-3 and TRBJ2-2; TRBD2 might be the D (6 bases). Germline V gene sequence: CDR1 SGHTA, CDR2 FQGTGA. CDR3 size: 16 residues. The germline V and J ends were trimmed by 1 base and 1 base, with 10 bases remaining between them. Filled out from reference TRBV7-3 and TRBJ2-2, the complete variable domain reads GAGVSQTPSNKVTEKGKYVELRCDPISGHTALYWYRQSLGQGPEFLIYFQGTGAADDSGLPNDRFFAVRPEGSVSTLKIQRTERGDSAVYLCASSLSFSGNTGELFFGEGSRLTVL.

This clone has a count of ten or more. The chain joins TRBV5-1 to TRBJ1-1; the D gene is possibly TRBD1 (6 bases). Trimming pared 1 base from V and 4 bases from J, leaving 17 bases between. Germline values: CDR1 SGHRS, CDR2 YFSETQ. This CDR3 region has 16 residues. The chain's CDR3 is CASSLSGTGLGTEAFF. DNA of the CDR3: TGCGCCAGCAGCTTGTCGGGAACAGGGTTGGGCACTGAAGCTTTCTTT.

The chain joins TRBV7-2 to TRBJ2-3; D may be TRBD2 (5 bases). Germline V gene sequence: CDR1 SGHTA, CDR2 FQGNSA. Trimming took 6 bases from V and 3 from J, leaving 7 bases between them. This CDR3 contains 12 residues. The DNA of the CDR3 is TGTGCCAGCAGTTGGACTACAGATACGCAGTATTTT. Amino acid sequence: CASSWTTDTQYF.

In this sample, this clone turned up many times. The rearrangement uses TRBV19 and TRBJ2-7; maybe TRBD1 (6 bases). Germline assignment: CDR1 LNHDA and CDR2 SQIVND (reference sequence). The CDR3 has 15 amino acids. Trimming cost V 7 bases and J 1 base, with 17 bases left between them. For the CDR3, the DNA is TGTGCCAGTACTTATCGGGCCAGGGGATCCTACGAGCAGTACTTC. It translates to CASTYRARGSYEQYF.

This clone was picked up many times. The V call is TRBV5-4, the J call TRBJ2-7; D is undetermined. The CDR3 has 16 residues. Germline V gene lookup returns CDR1 SGHNT and CDR2 YYREEE (reference sequence). V was cut by 0 bases and J by 3 bases, with 16 bases left in between. The CDR3 bases are TGTGCCAGCAGCTTGGGCCCCCAGAAGGACCTCTACGAGCAGTACTTC. Protein: CASSLGPQKDLYEQYF.

This clone has a count of ten or more. The gene calls are TRBV15 and TRBJ1-3; perhaps TRBD1 as D (6 bases). Germline assignment: CDR1 LNHNV and CDR2 YYDKDF (reference sequence). The CDR3 covers 16 residues. V lost 3 bases and J lost 0, with 12 bases in between. Written as DNA, the CDR3 is TGTGCCACCAGCAGGGCGACAGGTGTCTCTGGAAACACCATATATTTT. It specifies CATSRATGVSGNTIYF.